This TCR beta chain comes out of a study of radiotherapy plus CTLA-4 blockade in lung cancer. Turning to the study itself: Disease control was seen in roughly 30% of patients, objective responses in approximately 19%. The study's findings and limits: In blood, tumor-derived TCR clones expanded after radiotherapy plus ipilimumab.

Per germline, CDR1 GTSNPN and CDR2 SVGIG (reference sequence). V lost 0 bases and J lost 0, with 17 bases in between. The CDR3 extends over 17 amino acids. For this clone: No antigen is known for it.

The repertoire was sequenced with immunoSEQ multiplex PCR; TCRdb's copy has only in-frame clones and lacks some. This table holds over 100,000 clones, around 90% found once. The input for sequencing was peripheral blood, taken from a patient treated with radiotherapy plus ipilimumab. The gene calls are TRBV30 and TRBJ1-1; D might be TRBD1 (5 bases). The clonotype originates from a human donor with non-small cell lung cancer that progressed on radiotherapy plus ipilimumab. The DNA for the CDR3 is TGTGCCTGGAGTGTTTGGAGGGGCCGCGTAATGAACACTGAAGCTTTCTTT. Its protein product is CAWSVWRGRVMNTEAFF. The complete variable domain, with remaining parts taken from reference TRBV30 and TRBJ1-1, reads SQTIHQWPATLVQPVGSPLSLECTVEGTSNPNLYWYRQAAGRGLQLLFYSVGIGQISSEVPQNLSASRPQDRQFILSSKKLLLSDSGFYLCAWSVWRGRVMNTEAFFGQGTRLTVV.